Only one count was recorded for the clone carrying this TCR beta chain. This entry is derived from a study of CD8 T cell repertoires and HIV-1 epitope variants. Germline CDR1 LNHDA, CDR2 SQIVND (reference sequence). The CDR3 sequence is 14 residues long. V dropped 7 bases and J dropped 0 bases, with 12 bases sitting between them. The method was immunoSEQ multiplex PCR; TCRdb's version includes in-frame clones alone and lacks a portion of them. Of about 95,000 clones in the sample, almost 75% were seen once. This receptor was identified in a male donor with HIV. Sequenced: uncultured baseline CD8+ T cells from peripheral blood mononuclear cells (PBMCs). The chain couples TRBV19 to TRBJ1-1; the D is unclear. The CDR3 reads CASIGEPMNTEAFF. Here the CDR3 DNA reads TGTGCCAGTATCGGGGAGCCAATGAACACTGAAGCTTTCTTT. Together with reference TRBV19 and TRBJ1-1, the CDR3 gives the full variable domain: DGGITQSPKYLFRKEGQNVTLSCEQNLNHDAMYWYRQDPGQGLRLIYYSQIVNDFQKGDIAEGYSVSREKKESFPLTVTSAQKNPTAFYLCASIGEPMNTEAFFGQGTRLTVV.